This entry lists 32 T cell receptor beta chains sequenced from one sample in a study of control samples from healthy donors and cancer patients. Profiled with immunoSEQ multiplex PCR; TCRdb holds only in-frame clones, not every one. The repertoire holds about 55,000 clones, 90% to 95% seen once, with 2.4% in the top ten. Sequencing used blood. The receptor source for this set is a man aged 25-45 years in good health.

The count of this clone is one. The chain joins TRBV11-3 to TRBJ2-3, with D perhaps being TRBD1 or TRBD2 (6 bases each). Between the trimmed V and J ends, which lost 0 bases and 5 bases, there was a span of 15 bases. Per germline, CDR1 SGHNT and CDR2 YENEEA. The CDR3 runs to 16 residues. The DNA of the CDR3 is TGTGCCAGCAGCTTAGATGGGGGGCCTGGGGGAGATACGCAGTATTTT. It is translated as CASSLDGGPGGDTQYF.

CDR3 residues: CASSPPLDRGISPLHF. The CDR3 nucleotides are TGTGCCAGCTCACCACCGCTGGACAGGGGTATTTCACCCCTCCACTTT. The chain uses TRBV18 and TRBJ1-6; the match to TRBD1 covers 9 bases. Looked up from germline, CDR1 is KGHSH and CDR2 is LQKENI. The J segment lost 9 bases and the V segment lost 0 bases, leaving 6 bases of the junction unmatched. The CDR3 loop spans 16 amino acids.

The rearrangement links TRBV13 to TRBJ2-1; no clear D. V was pared by 2 bases and J by 0 bases, with 8 bases between. CDR3 length: 15 amino acids. Germline CDR1 PRHDT, CDR2 FYEKMQ (reference sequence). CDR3 sequence reads: CASSLLGLSYNEQFF. The DNA of the CDR3 is TGTGCCAGCAGCTTACTTGGGCTCTCCTACAATGAGCAGTTCTTC.

V gene TRBV6-6 combines with J gene TRBJ1-1, with unresolved D. This CDR3 has 13 residues. Germline V gene data show CDR1 as MNHNY and CDR2 as SVGAGI (reference sequence). Trimming took 2 bases from V and 5 from J, leaving 9 bases between them. The CDR3 spells CASSYASTTEAFF. The CDR3 DNA sequence: TGTGCCAGCAGTTACGCCAGCACTACTGAAGCTTTCTTT.

The gene calls are TRBV7-9 and TRBJ2-3; 9 nucleotides match TRBD2. CDR3 length: 18 residues. J lost 0 bases, V lost 2 bases, and 9 bases had no gene match. Germline assignment: CDR1 SEHNR and CDR2 FQNEAQ (reference sequence). The CDR3 region is CASSLYGTSRSSTDTQYF. For the CDR3, the DNA is TGTGCCAGCAGCTTATACGGGACTAGCCGATCTAGCACAGATACGCAGTATTTT.

V usage is TRBV5-6 and J usage is TRBJ1-5; D not resolved. This CDR3 contains 15 residues. Trimming pared 0 bases from V and 0 bases from J, leaving 7 bases between. CDR1 and CDR2 (germline): SGHDT, YYEEEE. CDR3 residues: CASSLGRNSNQPQHF. CDR3 nucleotide sequence: TGTGCCAGCAGCTTGGGGAGGAATAGCAATCAGCCCCAGCATTTT.

This clone was seen only once. This chain connects TRBV7-9 to TRBJ1-1, with 8 bases fitting TRBD1. Germline V gene data show CDR1 as SEHNR and CDR2 as FQNEAQ (reference sequence). The V segment lost 5 bases and the J segment 6 bases; nucleotides outside the gene matches: 14. This CDR3 is built from 16 residues. The CDR3 protein is CASSTPGQGPQAEAFF. The CDR3 nucleotides are TGTGCCAGCAGCACTCCCGGACAGGGCCCACAAGCTGAAGCTTTCTTT.

The rearrangement joins TRBV4-1 to TRBJ2-3; no definite D call. This CDR3 spans 11 amino acids. CDR1 MGHRA and CDR2 YSYEKL come from the germline V gene. V lost 0 bases and J 10 bases, leaving 5 bases between the germline ends. DNA for the CDR3: TGCGCCAGCAGCCAAGAAAGCGCGCAGTATTTT. Amino acid sequence: CASSQESAQYF.

The chain carries TRBV28 and TRBJ1-4; tentatively, D is TRBD1 (5 bases). Germline V CDR1 and CDR2: MDHEN, SYDVKM. The V end lost 6 bases, the J end lost 3 bases, and 11 bases lay between the germline ends. This CDR3 is 14 amino acids long. Here the CDR3 reads CASSTGSANEKLFF. The CDR3 region has the DNA TGTGCCAGCAGCACAGGTTCGGCTAATGAAAAACTGTTTTTT.

DNA for the CDR3: TGTGCCAGCAGCCAAGATCGTTCGAGCCTAGCGGCCAATGAGCAGTTCTTC. The encoded protein is CASSQDRSSLAANEQFF. The V call is TRBV3-1 (or the pseudogene TRBV3-2), the J call TRBJ2-1, with 7 bases matching TRBD2. Germline lookup yields CDR1 LGHDT and CDR2 YNNKEL (reference sequence). The CDR3 consists of 17 residues. With V trimmed by 0 bases and J by 6 bases, 11 bases remained unmatched.

The CDR3 sequence is CASSLRLAGEKPYEQYF. CDR3 nucleotide sequence: TGTGCCAGCAGCTTGCGTCTAGCGGGAGAGAAACCCTACGAGCAGTACTTC. The chain carries TRBV5-5 and TRBJ2-7, with 10 positions matching TRBD2. From germline, CDR1 is SGHKS and CDR2 YYEKEE (reference sequence). This CDR3 region has 17 residues. Trimming removed 1 base from V and 2 bases from J; junction bases left unmatched: 9.

This rearrangement joins TRBV9 to TRBJ2-1; a weak D match, TRBD1 (5 bases). Germline V gene data show CDR1 as SGDLS and CDR2 as YYNGEE. This CDR3 is built from 15 residues. V dropped 4 bases and J dropped 2 bases, with 13 bases sitting between them. For the CDR3, the DNA is TGTGCCAGCAGCCCTCAGGGTGATCCCTACAATGAGCAGTTCTTC. This encodes CASSPQGDPYNEQFF. Variable domain in full (rest from reference TRBV9 and TRBJ2-1): DSGVTQTPKHLITATGQRVTLRCSPRSGDLSVYWYQQSLDQGLQFLIQYYNGEERAKGNILERFSAQQFPDLHSELNLSSLELGDSALYFCASSPQGDPYNEQFFGPGTRLTVL.

V and J are TRBV5-6 and TRBJ1-5; 7 nucleotides match TRBD1. Per the germline V gene, CDR1 is SGHDT and CDR2 is YYEEEE. The J segment lost 7 bases and the V segment lost 2 bases, leaving 3 bases of the junction unmatched. There are 13 residues in the CDR3. The CDR3 spells CASSFDREQPQHF. CDR3 coding DNA: TGTGCCAGCAGCTTTGACAGGGAGCAGCCCCAGCATTTT.

V and J are TRBV24-1 and TRBJ2-1, with unresolved D. Trimming took off 3 bases at V and 1 base at J, with 12 bases between the two ends. There are 16 residues in the CDR3. Germline CDR1 reads KGHDR; CDR2 reads SFDVKD. In DNA, the CDR3 is TGTGCCACCAGTGATAGGAGAGAGGCATCCTACAATGAGCAGTTCTTC. It translates to CATSDRREASYNEQFF.

This clone is a singleton in its sample. The rearrangement links TRBV9 to TRBJ2-3, with 8 bases fitting TRBD2. The CDR3 contains 18 residues. The V segment lost 0 bases and the J segment 5 bases; nucleotides outside the gene matches: 14. The germline gives CDR1 SGDLS, CDR2 YYNGEE. The CDR3 DNA follows: TGTGCCAGCAGCGTAGGTGGGGTGGGTCTAGCGGGTAAAGATACGCAGTATTTT. Its translation: CASSVGGVGLAGKDTQYF.

In DNA form, the CDR3 reads TGTGCCAGCAGCCAAGGATGGCAGGCAGAAGCTTTCTTT. This translates into CASSQGWQAEAFF. The rearrangement joins TRBV3-1 (or the pseudogene TRBV3-2) to TRBJ1-1; D call uncertain. Trimming took off 1 base at V and 8 bases at J, with 11 bases between the two ends. The CDR3 has 13 amino acids. Germline V gene sequence: CDR1 LGHDT, CDR2 YNNKEL (reference sequence).

The J gene is TRBJ2-5, the V gene TRBV6-5; a weak D match, TRBD2 (6 bases). V was trimmed by 7 bases and J by 3 bases, leaving 12 bases between them. The CDR3 has 13 residues. Germline CDR1 and CDR2: MNHEY and SVGAGI. The CDR3 region has the DNA TGTGCCAGCAAGTTTTCGGGGGAAGAGACCCAGTACTTC. The encoded protein is CASKFSGEETQYF.

The rearrangement links TRBV12-5 to TRBJ2-1; 10 positions match TRBD2. Trimming removed 4 bases from V and 2 bases from J; junction bases left unmatched: 17. The CDR3 contains 20 residues. CDR1 is LGHNT, CDR2 FRNRAP, per germline. CDR3 coding DNA: TGTGCTAGTGGTTCCGTCCTAGCGGGAGTAAGGCCGGTAGCCTACAATGAGCAGTTCTTC. This gives the protein CASGSVLAGVRPVAYNEQFF.

V is TRBV29-1 and J is TRBJ2-7; weak D call: TRBD2 (5 bases). The CDR3 is made up of 13 amino acids. The germline gives CDR1 SQVTM, CDR2 ANQGSEA. Trimming shortened V by 7 bases and J by 2 bases, and 15 bases separated the two germline ends. This CDR3 reads CSARGSQTYEQYF. CDR3 DNA: TGCAGCGCCCGGGGTAGCCAGACCTACGAGCAGTACTTC.

This chain connects TRBV27 to TRBJ2-4; D may be TRBD1 (5 bases). Trimming cost V 0 bases and J 7 bases, with 13 bases left between them. This CDR3 is 15 amino acids long. Germline CDR1 MNHEY, CDR2 SMNVEV (reference sequence). CDR3 in amino acids: CASSLSMQGWNIQYF. CDR3 DNA: TGTGCCAGCAGTTTATCGATGCAGGGTTGGAACATTCAGTACTTC.

This chain connects TRBV18 to TRBJ2-7; D uncertain. V shed 2 bases and J shed 0 bases, with 8 bases lying between them. CDR1 KGHSH and CDR2 LQKENI come from the germline V gene. This CDR3 spans 14 amino acids. The DNA for the CDR3 is TGTGCCAGCTCACCAGGTGGCATCTCCTACGAGCAGTACTTC. Translation: CASSPGGISYEQYF. Full variable domain (remainder filled in from reference TRBV18 and TRBJ2-7): NAGVMQNPRHLVRRRGQEARLRCSPMKGHSHVYWYRQLPEEGLKFMVYLQKENIIDESGMPKERFSAEFPKEGPSILRIQQVVRGDSAAYFCASSPGGISYEQYFGPGTRLTVT.

The J gene is TRBJ2-7, the V gene TRBV11-2, with unresolved D. With 2 bases removed from V and 1 base from J, the gap between germline ends came to 9 bases. This CDR3 is built from 14 residues. The germline CDR1 and CDR2 sequences are SGHAT and FQNNGV. CDR3 protein: CASSLNWVSYEQYF. CDR3 sequence (DNA): TGTGCCAGCAGCTTAAATTGGGTTTCCTACGAGCAGTACTTC.

The rearrangement links TRBV27 to TRBJ1-2, with 10 bases matching TRBD1. Germline V CDR1 and CDR2: MNHEY, SMNVEV (reference sequence). The CDR3 is 14 amino acids. Losses at the gene ends were 4 bases for V and 4 bases for J; bases not matched to a gene: 3. The CDR3 loop is CASSSTGGSYGYTF. CDR3 DNA sequence: TGTGCCAGCAGTTCGACAGGGGGCTCCTATGGCTACACCTTC.

The chain has TRBV6-6 and TRBJ2-1; 12 bases fit TRBD2. V lost 6 bases to trimming and J lost 3 bases; unmatched junction nucleotides: 3. The CDR3 runs 15 residues. Per germline, CDR1 MNHNY and CDR2 SVGAGI (reference sequence). The CDR3 loop is CASSQGLAGYNEQFF. CDR3 sequence (DNA): TGTGCCAGCAGCCAGGGACTAGCGGGCTACAATGAGCAGTTCTTC.

The chain is built from TRBV27 and TRBJ1-4, with 7 bases that match TRBD1. This CDR3 region has 15 residues. CDR1 and CDR2 from the germline V gene are MNHEY and SMNVEV (reference sequence). V trimming: 6 bases; J trimming: 6 bases; junction bases outside the gene matches: 10. In DNA, the CDR3 is TGTGCCAGCAGGAATAACAGGGGATTGGATGAAAAACTGTTTTTT. This codes for CASRNNRGLDEKLFF. The complete variable domain, with remaining parts taken from reference TRBV27 and TRBJ1-4, reads EAQVTQNPRYLITVTGKKLTVTCSQNMNHEYMSWYRQDPGLGLRQIYYSMNVEVTDKGDVPEGYKVSRKEKRNFPLILESPSPNQTSLYFCASRNNRGLDEKLFFGSGTQLSVL.

The chain links TRBV7-2 to TRBJ2-6; D remains ambiguous. Trimming stripped 1 base from V and 0 bases from J, with 4 bases between. The CDR3 has 15 amino acids. Per the germline V gene, CDR1 is SGHTA and CDR2 is FQGNSA. CDR3 DNA: TGTGCCAGCAGCTTAGTAAGCTCTGGGGCCAACGTCCTGACTTTC. It is translated as CASSLVSSGANVLTF. Using reference TRBV7-2 and TRBJ2-6 for the parts outside the CDR3, the full variable domain is GAGVSQSPSNKVTEKGKDVELRCDPISGHTALYWYRQSLGQGLEFLIYFQGNSAPDKSGLPSDRFSAERTGGSVSTLTIQRTQQEDSAVYLCASSLVSSGANVLTFGAGSRLTVL.

This sequence joins TRBV12-3 or TRBV12-4 and TRBJ2-1; 8 nucleotides align to TRBD2. With V trimmed by 7 bases and J by 6 bases, 5 bases remained unmatched. The CDR3 runs 13 residues. The DNA of the CDR3 is TGTGCCAGCAATGAAGCGGGAGTCAATGAGCAGTTCTTC. Translated, it gives CASNEAGVNEQFF.

The chain is built from TRBV11-3 and TRBJ2-1; 9 nucleotides line up with TRBD1. Germline V CDR1 and CDR2: SGHNT, YENEEA. With V trimmed by 1 base and J by 5 bases, 9 bases remained unmatched. This CDR3 region has 17 residues. CDR3 amino acids: CASSLGLTGGLDNEQFF. In DNA form, the CDR3 reads TGTGCCAGCAGCTTAGGGCTGACAGGGGGGCTGGACAATGAGCAGTTCTTC.

The chain carries TRBV27 and TRBJ2-6, with unresolved D. The germline V gene encodes CDR1 MNHEY and CDR2 SMNVEV (reference sequence). With 3 bases removed from V and 1 base from J, the gap between germline ends came to 4 bases. The CDR3 is 14 residues long. In DNA, the CDR3 is TGTGCCAGCAGTTTGTTATCTGGGGCCAACGTCCTGACTTTC. As protein: CASSLLSGANVLTF. The full variable domain, in which reference TRBV27 and TRBJ2-6 provide the parts outside the CDR3, is EAQVTQNPRYLITVTGKKLTVTCSQNMNHEYMSWYRQDPGLGLRQIYYSMNVEVTDKGDVPEGYKVSRKEKRNFPLILESPSPNQTSLYFCASSLLSGANVLTFGAGSRLTVL.

This chain joins TRBV5-1 and TRBJ1-2; 7 bases are a match to TRBD1. The CDR3 is 14 amino acids. Germline-derived CDR1 and CDR2 are SGHRS and YFSETQ. V shed 6 bases and J 1 base; nucleotides not matched to a gene: 6. The CDR3 protein is CASTQGVGNYGYTF. CDR3 DNA: TGCGCCAGCACTCAGGGGGTTGGTAACTATGGCTACACCTTC. Full variable domain (rest looked up from reference TRBV5-1 and TRBJ1-2): KAGVTQTPRYLIKTRGQQVTLSCSPISGHRSVSWYQQTPGQGLQFLFEYFSETQRNKGNFPGRFSGRQFSNSRSEMNVSTLELGDSALYLCASTQGVGNYGYTFGSGTRLTVV.

This clone was recorded only once. The rearrangement uses TRBV11-2 and TRBJ1-2; tentative D call: TRBD1 (6 bases). The CDR3 totals 14 residues. Per germline, CDR1 SGHAT and CDR2 FQNNGV. Trimming left V 5 bases short and J 7 bases short, with 17 bases between. This chain's CDR3 is CASSAVGGPFGYTF. The CDR3 DNA reads as TGTGCCAGCAGCGCGGTAGGGGGGCCCTTTGGCTACACCTTC.

The chain recombines TRBV7-6 with TRBJ2-1; a possible D gene is TRBD2 (5 bases). From germline, CDR1 is SGHVS and CDR2 FNYEAQ. The CDR3 is made up of 18 amino acids. V was cut by 1 base and J by 4 bases, with 20 bases left in between. The CDR3 reads CASSLVSSHPFPYNEQFF. CDR3 DNA: TGTGCCAGCAGCTTAGTTTCTAGCCACCCATTCCCGTACAATGAGCAGTTCTTC.